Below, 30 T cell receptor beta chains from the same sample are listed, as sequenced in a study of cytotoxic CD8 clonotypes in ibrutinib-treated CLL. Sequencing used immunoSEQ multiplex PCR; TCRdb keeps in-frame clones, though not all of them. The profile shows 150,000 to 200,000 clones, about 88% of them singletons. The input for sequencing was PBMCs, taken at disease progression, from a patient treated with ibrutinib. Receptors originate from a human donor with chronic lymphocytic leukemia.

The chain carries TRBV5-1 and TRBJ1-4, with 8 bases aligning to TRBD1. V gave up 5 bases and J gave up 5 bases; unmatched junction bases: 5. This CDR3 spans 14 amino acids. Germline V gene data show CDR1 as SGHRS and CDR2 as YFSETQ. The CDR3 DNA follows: TGCGCCAGCAGGCGTAGGACAGGGAATGAAAAACTGTTTTTT. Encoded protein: CASRRRTGNEKLFF.

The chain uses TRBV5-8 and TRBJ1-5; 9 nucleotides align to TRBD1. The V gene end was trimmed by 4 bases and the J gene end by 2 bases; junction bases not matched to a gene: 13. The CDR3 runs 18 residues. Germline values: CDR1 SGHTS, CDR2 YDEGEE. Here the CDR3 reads CASSQQGAFVLRNQPQHF. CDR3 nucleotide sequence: TGTGCCAGCAGCCAACAGGGGGCGTTTGTTCTCCGCAATCAGCCCCAGCATTTT.

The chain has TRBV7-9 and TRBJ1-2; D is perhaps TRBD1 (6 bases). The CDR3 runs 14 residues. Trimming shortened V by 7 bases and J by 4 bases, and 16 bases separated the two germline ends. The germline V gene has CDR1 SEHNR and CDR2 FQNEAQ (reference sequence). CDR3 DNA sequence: TGTGCCAGCAACCCTACCCGGGACACCTATGGCTACACCTTC. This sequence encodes CASNPTRDTYGYTF.

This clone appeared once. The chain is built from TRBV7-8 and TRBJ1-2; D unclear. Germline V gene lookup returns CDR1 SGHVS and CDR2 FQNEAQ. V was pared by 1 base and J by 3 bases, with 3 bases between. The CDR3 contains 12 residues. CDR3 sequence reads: CASSLVDYGYTF. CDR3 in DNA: TGTGCCAGCAGCTTAGTTGACTATGGCTACACCTTC.

The CDR3 coding sequence is TGTGCCTGGAGTGTAGTGGCAGATACGCAGTATTTT. Translation: CAWSVVADTQYF. The V call is TRBV30, the J call TRBJ2-3; no firm D call. Germline V lookup: CDR1 GTSNPN, CDR2 SVGIG (reference sequence). This CDR3 has 12 amino acids. Trimming left V 0 bases short and J 4 bases short, with 5 bases between.

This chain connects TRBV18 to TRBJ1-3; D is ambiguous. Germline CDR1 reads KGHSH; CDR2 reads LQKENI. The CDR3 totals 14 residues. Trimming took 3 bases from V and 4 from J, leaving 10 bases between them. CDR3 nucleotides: TGTGCCAGCTCACCGGGAGGAGTCGGAAACACCATATATTTT. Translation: CASSPGGVGNTIYF.

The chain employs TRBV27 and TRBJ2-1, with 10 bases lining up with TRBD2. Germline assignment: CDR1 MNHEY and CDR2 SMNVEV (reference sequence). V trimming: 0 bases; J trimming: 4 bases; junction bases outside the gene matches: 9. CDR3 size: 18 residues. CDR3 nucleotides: TGTGCCAGCAGTTTATCCCCCTCTCTAGCGGGGGCATACAATGAGCAGTTCTTC. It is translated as CASSLSPSLAGAYNEQFF.

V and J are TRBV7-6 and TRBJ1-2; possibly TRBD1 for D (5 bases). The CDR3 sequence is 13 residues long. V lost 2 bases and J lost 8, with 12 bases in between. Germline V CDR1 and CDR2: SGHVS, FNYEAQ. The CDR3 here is CASSLNGGDGYTF. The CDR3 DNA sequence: TGTGCCAGCAGCTTAAATGGGGGAGACGGCTACACCTTC.

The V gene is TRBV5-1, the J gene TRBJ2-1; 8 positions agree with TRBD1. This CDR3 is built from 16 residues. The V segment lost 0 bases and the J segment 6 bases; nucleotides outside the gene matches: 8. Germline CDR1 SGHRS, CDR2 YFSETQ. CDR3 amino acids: CASSLVQGAEGNEQFF. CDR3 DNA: TGCGCCAGCAGCTTGGTGCAGGGGGCGGAGGGCAATGAGCAGTTCTTC. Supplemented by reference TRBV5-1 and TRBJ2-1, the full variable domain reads KAGVTQTPRYLIKTRGQQVTLSCSPISGHRSVSWYQQTPGQGLQFLFEYFSETQRNKGNFPGRFSGRQFSNSRSEMNVSTLELGDSALYLCASSLVQGAEGNEQFFGPGTRLTVL.

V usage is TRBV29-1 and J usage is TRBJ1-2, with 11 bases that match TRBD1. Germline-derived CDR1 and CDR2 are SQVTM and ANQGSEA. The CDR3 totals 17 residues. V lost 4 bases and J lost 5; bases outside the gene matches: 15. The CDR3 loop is CSVAGTGGGPIGYGYTF. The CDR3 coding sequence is TGCAGCGTTGCCGGGACAGGGGGAGGCCCGATTGGGTATGGCTACACCTTC.

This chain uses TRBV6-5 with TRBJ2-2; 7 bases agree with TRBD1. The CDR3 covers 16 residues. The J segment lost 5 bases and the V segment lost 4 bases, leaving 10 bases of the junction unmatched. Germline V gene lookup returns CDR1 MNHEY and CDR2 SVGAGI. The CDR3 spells CASSSPRQGGTGELFF. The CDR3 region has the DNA TGTGCCAGCAGTTCTCCCCGACAGGGTGGGACCGGGGAGCTGTTTTTT.

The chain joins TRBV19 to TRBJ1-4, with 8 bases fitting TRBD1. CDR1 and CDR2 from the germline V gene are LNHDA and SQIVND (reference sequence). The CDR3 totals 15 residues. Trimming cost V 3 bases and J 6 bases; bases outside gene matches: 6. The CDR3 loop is CASSIATGADEKLFF. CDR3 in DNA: TGTGCCAGTAGTATCGCGACAGGGGCCGATGAAAAACTGTTTTTT.

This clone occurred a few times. Here the CDR3 DNA reads TGTGCCAGCAGTGATCGGCCGGGACTAGCCGACGAGCAGTACTTC. Its translation is CASSDRPGLADEQYF. The V call is TRBV6-1, the J call TRBJ2-7; 9 bases are a match to TRBD2. In germline, CDR1 is MNHNS, CDR2 SASEGT. The CDR3 has 15 amino acids. V gave up 3 bases and J gave up 5 bases; unmatched junction bases: 8.

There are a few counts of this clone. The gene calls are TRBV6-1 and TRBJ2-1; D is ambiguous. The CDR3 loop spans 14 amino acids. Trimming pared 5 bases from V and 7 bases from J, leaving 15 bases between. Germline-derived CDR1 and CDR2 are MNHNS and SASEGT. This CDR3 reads CASSPGPPRNEQFF. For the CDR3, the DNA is TGTGCCAGCAGTCCGGGTCCCCCTCGGAATGAGCAGTTCTTC.

The CDR3 DNA is TGTGCCAGCAGTTGGCACGGGACAGGGAACTATGGCTACACCTTC. It encodes CASSWHGTGNYGYTF. The chain is built from TRBV28 and TRBJ1-2; 9 bases fit TRBD1. Germline V gene data show CDR1 as MDHEN and CDR2 as SYDVKM. V lost 4 bases to trimming and J lost 2 bases; unmatched junction nucleotides: 5. This CDR3 is 15 amino acids long.

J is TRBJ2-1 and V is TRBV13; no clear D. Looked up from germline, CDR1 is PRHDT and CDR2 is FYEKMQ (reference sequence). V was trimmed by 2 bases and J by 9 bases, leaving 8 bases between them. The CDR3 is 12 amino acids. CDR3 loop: CASSLRAIEQFF. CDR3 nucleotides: TGTGCCAGCAGCTTAAGGGCGATTGAGCAGTTCTTC.

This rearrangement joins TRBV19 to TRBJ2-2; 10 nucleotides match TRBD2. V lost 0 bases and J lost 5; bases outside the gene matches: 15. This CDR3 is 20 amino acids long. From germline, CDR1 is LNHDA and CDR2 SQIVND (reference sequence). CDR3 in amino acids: CASSIEMTSGRIWGTGELFF. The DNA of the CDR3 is TGTGCCAGTAGTATAGAAATGACTAGCGGGCGGATTTGGGGGACCGGGGAGCTGTTTTTT.

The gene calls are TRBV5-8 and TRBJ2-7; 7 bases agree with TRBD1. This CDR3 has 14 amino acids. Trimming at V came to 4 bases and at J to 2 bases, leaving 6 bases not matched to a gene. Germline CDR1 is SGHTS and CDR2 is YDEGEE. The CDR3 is CASSPRQGAYEQYF. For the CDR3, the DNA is TGTGCCAGCAGCCCCAGACAGGGCGCCTACGAGCAGTACTTC.

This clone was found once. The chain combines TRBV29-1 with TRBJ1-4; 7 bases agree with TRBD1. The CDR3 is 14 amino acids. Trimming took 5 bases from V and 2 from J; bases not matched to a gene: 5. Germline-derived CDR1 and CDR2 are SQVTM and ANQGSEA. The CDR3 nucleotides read TGCAGCGTTTTTACAGGGGTGACTAATGAAAAACTGTTTTTT. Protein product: CSVFTGVTNEKLFF.

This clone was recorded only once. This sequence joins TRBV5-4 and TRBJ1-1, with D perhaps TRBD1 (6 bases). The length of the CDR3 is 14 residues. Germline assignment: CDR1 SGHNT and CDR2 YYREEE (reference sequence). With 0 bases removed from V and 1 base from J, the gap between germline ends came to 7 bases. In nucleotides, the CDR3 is TGTGCCAGCAGCTTGGAACAGGGGAACACTGAAGCTTTCTTT. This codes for CASSLEQGNTEAFF.

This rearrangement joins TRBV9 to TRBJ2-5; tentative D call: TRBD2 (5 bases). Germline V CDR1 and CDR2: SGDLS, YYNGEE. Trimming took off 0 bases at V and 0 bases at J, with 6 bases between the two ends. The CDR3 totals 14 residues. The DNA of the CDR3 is TGTGCCAGCAGCGTAGGAGGGTACCAAGAGACCCAGTACTTC. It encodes CASSVGGYQETQYF.

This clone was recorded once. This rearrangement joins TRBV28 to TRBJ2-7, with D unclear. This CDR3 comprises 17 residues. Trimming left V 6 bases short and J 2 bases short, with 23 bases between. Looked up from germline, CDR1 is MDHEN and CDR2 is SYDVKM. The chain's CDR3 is CASSGPRTRRSPYEQYF. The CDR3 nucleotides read TGTGCCAGCAGCGGACCCAGAACGAGGAGATCCCCCTACGAGCAGTACTTC.

The CDR3 reads CASSVEGQGDYEQYF. CDR3 coding DNA: TGTGCCAGCAGCGTAGAGGGACAGGGGGATTACGAGCAGTACTTC. This chain joins TRBV9 and TRBJ2-7, with TRBD1 matching 11 bases. The CDR3 consists of 15 residues. Germline V gives CDR1 SGDLS, CDR2 YYNGEE. V shed 0 bases and J 4 bases; nucleotides not matched to a gene: 3. The variable domain in full, completed from reference TRBV9 and TRBJ2-7, reads DSGVTQTPKHLITATGQRVTLRCSPRSGDLSVYWYQQSLDQGLQFLIQYYNGEERAKGNILERFSAQQFPDLHSELNLSSLELGDSALYFCASSVEGQGDYEQYFGPGTRLTVT.

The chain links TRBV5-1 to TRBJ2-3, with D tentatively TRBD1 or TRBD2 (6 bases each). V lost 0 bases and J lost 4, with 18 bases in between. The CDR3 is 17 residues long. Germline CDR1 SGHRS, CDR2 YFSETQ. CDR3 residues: CASSLVLSGWGPDTQYF. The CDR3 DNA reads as TGCGCCAGCAGCTTGGTTCTAAGCGGGTGGGGGCCAGATACGCAGTATTTT.

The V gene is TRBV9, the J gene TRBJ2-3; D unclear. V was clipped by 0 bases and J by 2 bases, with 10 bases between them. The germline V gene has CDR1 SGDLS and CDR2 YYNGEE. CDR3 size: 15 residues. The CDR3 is CASSVEQRFTDTQYF. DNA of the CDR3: TGTGCCAGCAGCGTAGAGCAGCGCTTCACAGATACGCAGTATTTT.

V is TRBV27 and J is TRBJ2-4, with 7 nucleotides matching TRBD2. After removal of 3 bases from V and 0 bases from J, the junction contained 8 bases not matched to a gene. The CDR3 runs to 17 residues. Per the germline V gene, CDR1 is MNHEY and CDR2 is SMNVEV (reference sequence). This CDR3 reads CASSFFAGVGAKNIQYF. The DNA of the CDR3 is TGTGCCAGCAGTTTCTTCGCGGGAGTTGGAGCCAAAAACATTCAGTACTTC.

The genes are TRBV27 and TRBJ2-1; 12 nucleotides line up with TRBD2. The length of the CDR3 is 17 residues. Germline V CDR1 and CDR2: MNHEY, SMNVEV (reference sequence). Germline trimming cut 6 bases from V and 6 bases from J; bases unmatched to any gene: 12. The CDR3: CASRVLAGGTYSNEQFF. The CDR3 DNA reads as TGTGCCAGCAGGGTCCTAGCGGGAGGGACTTACAGCAATGAGCAGTTCTTC.

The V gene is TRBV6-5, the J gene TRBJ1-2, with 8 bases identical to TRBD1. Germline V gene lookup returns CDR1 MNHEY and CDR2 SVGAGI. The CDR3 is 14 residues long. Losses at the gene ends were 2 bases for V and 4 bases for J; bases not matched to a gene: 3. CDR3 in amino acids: CASSYLQGVYGYTF. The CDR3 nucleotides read TGTGCCAGCAGTTACCTACAGGGGGTCTATGGCTACACCTTC.

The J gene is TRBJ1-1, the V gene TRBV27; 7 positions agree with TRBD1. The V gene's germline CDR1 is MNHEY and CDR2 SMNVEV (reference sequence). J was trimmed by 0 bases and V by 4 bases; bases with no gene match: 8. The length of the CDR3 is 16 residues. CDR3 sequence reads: CASSSWTGFMNTEAFF. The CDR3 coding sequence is TGTGCCAGCAGTTCCTGGACAGGATTCATGAACACTGAAGCTTTCTTT.

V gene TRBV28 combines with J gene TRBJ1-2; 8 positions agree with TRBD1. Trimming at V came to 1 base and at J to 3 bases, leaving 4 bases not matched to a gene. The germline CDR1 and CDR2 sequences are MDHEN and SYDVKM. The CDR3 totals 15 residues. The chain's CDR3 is CASSLSGQVDYGYTF. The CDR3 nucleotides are TGTGCCAGCAGTTTATCGGGACAGGTTGACTATGGCTACACCTTC.